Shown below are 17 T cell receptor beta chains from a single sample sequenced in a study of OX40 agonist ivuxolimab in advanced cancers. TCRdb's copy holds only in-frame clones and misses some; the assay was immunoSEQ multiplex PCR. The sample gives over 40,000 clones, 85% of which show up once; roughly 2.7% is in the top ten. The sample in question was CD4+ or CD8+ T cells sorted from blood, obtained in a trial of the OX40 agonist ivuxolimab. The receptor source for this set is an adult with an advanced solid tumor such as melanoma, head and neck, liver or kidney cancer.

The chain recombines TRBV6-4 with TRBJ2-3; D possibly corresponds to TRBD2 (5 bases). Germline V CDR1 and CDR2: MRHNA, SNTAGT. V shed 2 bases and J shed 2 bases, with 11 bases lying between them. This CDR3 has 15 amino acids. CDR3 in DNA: TGTGCCAGCAGTGACCTCAAGCGGATCACAGATACGCAGTATTTT. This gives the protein CASSDLKRITDTQYF.

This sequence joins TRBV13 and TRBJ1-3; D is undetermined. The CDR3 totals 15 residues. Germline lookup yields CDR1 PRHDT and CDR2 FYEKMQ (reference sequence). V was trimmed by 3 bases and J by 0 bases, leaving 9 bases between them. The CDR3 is CASSFGIYSGNTIYF. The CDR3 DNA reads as TGTGCCAGCAGCTTCGGGATTTACTCTGGAAACACCATATATTTT.

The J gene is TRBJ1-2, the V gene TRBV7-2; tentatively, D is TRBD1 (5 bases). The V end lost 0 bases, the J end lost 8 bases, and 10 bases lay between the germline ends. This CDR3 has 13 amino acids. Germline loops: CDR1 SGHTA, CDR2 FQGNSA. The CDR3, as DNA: TGTGCCAGCAGCTTAGCGGGGGAGTGGGGCTACACCTTC. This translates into CASSLAGEWGYTF.

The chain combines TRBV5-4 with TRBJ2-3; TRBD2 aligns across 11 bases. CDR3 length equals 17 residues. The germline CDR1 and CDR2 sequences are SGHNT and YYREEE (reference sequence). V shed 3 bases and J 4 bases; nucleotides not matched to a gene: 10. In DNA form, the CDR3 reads TGTGCCAGCAGCTCACTACTTAGCGGGAGGGCCGCAGATACGCAGTATTTT. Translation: CASSSLLSGRAADTQYF.

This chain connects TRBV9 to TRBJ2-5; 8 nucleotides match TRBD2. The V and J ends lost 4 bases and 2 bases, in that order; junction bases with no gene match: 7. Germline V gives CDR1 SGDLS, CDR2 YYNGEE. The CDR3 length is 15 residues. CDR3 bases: TGTGCCAGCAGCCATTCGGGGGGGGCTCAAGAGACCCAGTACTTC. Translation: CASSHSGGAQETQYF.

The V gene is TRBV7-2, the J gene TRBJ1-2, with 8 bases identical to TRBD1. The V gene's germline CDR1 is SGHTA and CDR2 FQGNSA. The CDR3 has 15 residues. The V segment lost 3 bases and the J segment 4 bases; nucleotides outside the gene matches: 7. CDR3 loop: CASSLAGTGSYGYTF. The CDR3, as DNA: TGTGCCAGCAGCTTGGCCGGGACAGGCTCCTATGGCTACACCTTC.

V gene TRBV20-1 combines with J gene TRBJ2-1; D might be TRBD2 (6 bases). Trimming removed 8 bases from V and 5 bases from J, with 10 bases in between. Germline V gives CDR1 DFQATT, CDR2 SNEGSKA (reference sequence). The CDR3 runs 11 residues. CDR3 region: CSSRLDNEQFF. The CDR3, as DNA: TGCAGTTCCCGACTAGACAATGAGCAGTTCTTC.

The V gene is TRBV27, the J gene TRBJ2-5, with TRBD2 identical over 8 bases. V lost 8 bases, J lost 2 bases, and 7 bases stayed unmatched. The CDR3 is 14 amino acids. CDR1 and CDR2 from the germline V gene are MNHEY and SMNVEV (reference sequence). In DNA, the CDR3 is TGTGCCAGCGCCGGGACTAGGGGTCAAGAGACCCAGTACTTC. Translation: CASAGTRGQETQYF.

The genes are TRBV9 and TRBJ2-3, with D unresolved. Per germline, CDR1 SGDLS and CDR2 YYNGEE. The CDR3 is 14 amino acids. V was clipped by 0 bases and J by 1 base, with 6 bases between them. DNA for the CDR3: TGTGCCAGCAGCGTAGACGGTGGCACAGATACGCAGTATTTT. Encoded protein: CASSVDGGTDTQYF.

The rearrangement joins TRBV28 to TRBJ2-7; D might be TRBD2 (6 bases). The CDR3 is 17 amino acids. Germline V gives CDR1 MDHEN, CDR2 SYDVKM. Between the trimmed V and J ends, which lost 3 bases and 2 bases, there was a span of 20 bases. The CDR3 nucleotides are TGTGCCAGCAGTTTTGCCCTCCGAGGGAGGCAGACCTACGAGCAGTACTTC. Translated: CASSFALRGRQTYEQYF.

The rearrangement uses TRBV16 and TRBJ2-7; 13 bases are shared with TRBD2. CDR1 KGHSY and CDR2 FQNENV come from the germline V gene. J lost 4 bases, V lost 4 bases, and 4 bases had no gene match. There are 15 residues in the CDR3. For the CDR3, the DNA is TGTGCCAGCAGCCTAAGACTAGCGGGAGGTTACGAGCAGTACTTC. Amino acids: CASSLRLAGGYEQYF.

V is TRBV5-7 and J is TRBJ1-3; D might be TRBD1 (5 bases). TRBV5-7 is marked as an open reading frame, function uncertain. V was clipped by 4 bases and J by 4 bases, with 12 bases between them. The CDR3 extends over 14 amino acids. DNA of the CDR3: TGTGCCAGCAGCGGAGAAGGGGACGGAAACACCATATATTTT. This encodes CASSGEGDGNTIYF.

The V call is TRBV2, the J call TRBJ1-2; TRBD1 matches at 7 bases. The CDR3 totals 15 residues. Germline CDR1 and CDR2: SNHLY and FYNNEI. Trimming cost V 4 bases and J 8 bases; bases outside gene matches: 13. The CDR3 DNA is TGTGCCAGCAGTGTGAACCCCGGGCAGGGGGACGGCTACACCTTC. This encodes CASSVNPGQGDGYTF.

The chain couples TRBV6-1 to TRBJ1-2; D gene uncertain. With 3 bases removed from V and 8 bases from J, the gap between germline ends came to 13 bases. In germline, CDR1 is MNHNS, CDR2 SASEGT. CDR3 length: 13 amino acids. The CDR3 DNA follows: TGTGCCAGCAGTGAGACCGCCGTAGGGGGCTACACCTTC. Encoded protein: CASSETAVGGYTF.

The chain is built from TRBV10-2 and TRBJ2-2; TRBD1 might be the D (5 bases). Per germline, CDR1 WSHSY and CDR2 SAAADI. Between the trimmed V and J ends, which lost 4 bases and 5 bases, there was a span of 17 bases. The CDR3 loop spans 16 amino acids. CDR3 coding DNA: TGCGCCAGCAGTGTCTCTCCAGGGAAGGAAACCGGGGAGCTGTTTTTT. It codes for CASSVSPGKETGELFF.

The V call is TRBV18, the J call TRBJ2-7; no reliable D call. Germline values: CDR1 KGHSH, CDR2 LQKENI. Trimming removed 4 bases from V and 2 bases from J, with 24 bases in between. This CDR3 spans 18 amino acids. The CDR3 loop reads CASSQNPGVVVGPYEQYF. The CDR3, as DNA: TGTGCCAGCTCACAAAACCCCGGAGTGGTAGTGGGTCCCTACGAGCAGTACTTC.

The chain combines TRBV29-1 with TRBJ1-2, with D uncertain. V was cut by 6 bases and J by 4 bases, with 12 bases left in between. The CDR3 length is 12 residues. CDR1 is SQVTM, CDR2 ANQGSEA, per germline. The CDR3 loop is CSVASGSYGYTF. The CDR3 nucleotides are TGCAGCGTCGCTAGCGGGTCCTATGGCTACACCTTC.